The 31 T cell receptor beta chains below were found in one sample sequenced in a study of cytomegalovirus exposure and HLA in healthy donors. With 60 Vbeta and 13 Jbeta primers, the PCR was carried out. Sequencing used immunoSEQ multiplex PCR; TCRdb keeps in-frame clones, though not all of them. The sample contains some 80,000 clones, about 9.5% of which appear only once. Sequencing used PBMCs. Source of these receptors: a man aged 55-75 years in good health and CMV-seropositive.

This sequence joins TRBV5-1 and TRBJ1-1; the match to TRBD1 covers 8 bases. V lost 2 bases, J lost 0 bases, and 3 bases stayed unmatched. Germline values: CDR1 SGHRS, CDR2 YFSETQ. The CDR3 runs 15 residues. CDR3 DNA: TGCGCCAGCAGCTTACAGGGGGGCTTGAACACTGAAGCTTTCTTT. Encoded protein: CASSLQGGLNTEAFF.

V and J are TRBV6-1 and TRBJ2-7; perhaps TRBD1 as D (5 bases). Trimming removed 4 bases from V and 0 bases from J, with 16 bases in between. Germline assignment: CDR1 MNHNS and CDR2 SASEGT. The CDR3 is 16 residues long. The CDR3 coding sequence is TGTGCCAGCAGTGCTCAAGGGGCCGCACACTCCTACGAGCAGTACGTC. Protein sequence: CASSAQGAAHSYEQYV.

Written as DNA, the CDR3 is TGCAGTGCTTACAGGGAAGATACGCAGTATTTT. This gives the protein CSAYREDTQYF. The chain links TRBV20-1 to TRBJ2-3; weak D call: TRBD1 (6 bases). V lost 5 bases and J 5 bases, leaving 8 bases between the germline ends. Germline assignment: CDR1 DFQATT and CDR2 SNEGSKA (reference sequence). CDR3 size: 11 residues.

This sequence joins TRBV29-1 and TRBJ2-7; 9 bases are shared with TRBD2. V was pared by 5 bases and J by 4 bases, with 6 bases of the junction left unmatched. The V gene's germline CDR1 is SQVTM and CDR2 ANQGSEA. The CDR3 totals 13 residues. The DNA of the CDR3 is TGCAGCGTTTCATCTAGCGGGACATACGAGCAGTACGTC. It encodes CSVSSSGTYEQYV.

The CDR3 loop reads CASSEGGGQFF. The CDR3 nucleotides are TGTGCCAGCAGTGAAGGCGGAGGGCAGTTCTTC. The rearrangement uses TRBV2 and TRBJ2-1; tentatively, D is TRBD2 (5 bases). V was pared by 1 base and J by 12 bases, with 7 bases between. Germline CDR1 reads SNHLY; CDR2 reads FYNNEI. The CDR3 is 11 residues long.

This clone was observed a handful of times. The chain joins TRBV6-5 to TRBJ1-6; D is perhaps TRBD1 (5 bases). The CDR3 is 16 residues long. CDR1 is MNHEY, CDR2 SVGAGI, per germline. Trimming pared 0 bases from V and 6 bases from J, leaving 12 bases between. The CDR3, as DNA: TGTGCCAGCAGTTACTCGGGGGGGTTGGGTAATTCACCCCTCCACTTT. This encodes CASSYSGGLGNSPLHF.

This rearrangement joins TRBV5-1 to TRBJ2-6, with 8 nucleotides matching TRBD1. After removal of 2 bases from V and 0 bases from J, the junction contained 13 bases not matched to a gene. In germline, CDR1 is SGHRS, CDR2 YFSETQ. The CDR3 spans 20 residues. CDR3 bases: TGCGCCAGCAGCTTAACGGCAGGGGGCCCATCGGGCTCTGGGGCCAACGTCCTGACTTTC. Translated: CASSLTAGGPSGSGANVLTF.

The V gene is TRBV18, the J gene TRBJ1-4; maybe TRBD1 (5 bases). Trimming left V 8 bases short and J 5 bases short, with 15 bases between. The CDR3 spans 14 residues. Germline V lookup: CDR1 KGHSH, CDR2 LQKENI. The CDR3 loop is CASHRGAGNEKLFF. The DNA for the CDR3 is TGTGCCAGCCACAGAGGGGCGGGGAATGAAAAACTGTTTTTT.

V is TRBV5-6 and J is TRBJ2-1; 9 positions agree with TRBD2. There are 15 residues in the CDR3. The J segment lost 2 bases and the V segment lost 4 bases, leaving 4 bases of the junction unmatched. The germline V gene has CDR1 SGHDT and CDR2 YYEEEE. The CDR3 sequence: CASSQGLATYNEQFF. CDR3 nucleotides: TGTGCCAGCAGCCAGGGACTAGCTACCTACAATGAGCAGTTCTTC.

The genes are TRBV9 and TRBJ2-1, with D perhaps matching TRBD2 (5 bases). Between the trimmed V and J ends, which lost 0 bases and 4 bases, there was a span of 14 bases. Looked up from germline, CDR1 is SGDLS and CDR2 is YYNGEE. The CDR3 spans 16 residues. CDR3 amino acids: CASSVDSSGAYNEQFF. DNA for the CDR3: TGTGCCAGCAGCGTAGACTCCAGCGGCGCATACAATGAGCAGTTCTTC.

The rearrangement links TRBV19 to TRBJ1-1, with 10 bases lining up with TRBD1. The length of the CDR3 is 18 residues. After removal of 3 bases from V and 2 bases from J, the junction contained 12 bases not matched to a gene. From germline, CDR1 is LNHDA and CDR2 SQIVND (reference sequence). The CDR3 loop reads CASSMGEDRGLLNTEAFF. DNA of the CDR3: TGTGCCAGTAGTATGGGCGAGGACAGGGGGTTGCTAAACACTGAAGCTTTCTTT.

This clone was counted a few times. The chain carries TRBV28 and TRBJ2-7, with 7 bases lining up with TRBD1. Germline CDR1 reads MDHEN; CDR2 reads SYDVKM. The CDR3 runs to 13 residues. V shed 6 bases, J shed 2 bases, and the junction held 4 bases outside the gene matches. CDR3 residues: CASSSGQPYEQYV. The CDR3 DNA follows: TGTGCCAGCAGCTCGGGACAGCCCTACGAGCAGTACGTC.

Only a few counts were recorded for this clone. This chain uses TRBV11-2 with TRBJ2-1; D call uncertain. Germline V gene data show CDR1 as SGHAT and CDR2 as FQNNGV. The CDR3 has 13 residues. V was cut by 6 bases and J by 7 bases, with 13 bases left in between. In DNA form, the CDR3 reads TGTGCCAGCAGTTACGGCTGGCGGAATGAGCAGTTCTTC. Amino acids: CASSYGWRNEQFF. Full variable domain (outside the CDR3, taken from reference TRBV11-2 and TRBJ2-1): EAGVAQSPRYKIIEKRQSVAFWCNPISGHATLYWYQQILGQGPKLLIQFQNNGVVDDSQLPKDRFSAERLKGVDSTLKIQPAKLEDSAVYLCASSYGWRNEQFFGPGTRLTVL.

This clone was observed a handful of times. The rearrangement joins TRBV11-1 to TRBJ1-5; D is possibly TRBD1 (6 bases). The CDR3 runs 15 residues. CDR1 SGHAT and CDR2 FQDESV come from the germline V gene (reference sequence). With 2 bases removed from V and 1 base from J, the gap between germline ends came to 9 bases. CDR3 sequence reads: CASSLQGKSNQPQHF. The CDR3 nucleotides are TGTGCCAGCAGCTTACAGGGGAAGAGCAATCAGCCCCAGCATTTT.

This clone showed up just a few times. V and J are TRBV10-3 and TRBJ1-1; TRBD1 might be the D (6 bases). CDR3 size: 17 residues. The V gene lost 2 bases and the J gene lost 1 base, with 17 bases spanning the gap. Germline loops: CDR1 ENHRY, CDR2 SYGVKD. CDR3 sequence reads: CAISEPGTRLKNTEAFF. The DNA of the CDR3 is TGTGCCATCAGTGAGCCTGGGACACGACTAAAGAACACTGAAGCTTTCTTT.

This clone was observed a handful of times. The chain uses TRBV18 and TRBJ2-2; tentatively, D is TRBD1 (7 bases). This CDR3 has 16 residues. The germline V gene encodes CDR1 KGHSH and CDR2 LQKENI. V was clipped by 3 bases and J by 4 bases, with 15 bases between them. CDR3 DNA: TGTGCCAGCTCACCGTCGCGGCAGGGGGGCACCGGGGAGCTGTTTTTT. Encoded protein: CASSPSRQGGTGELFF.

This clone has just a few counts. V and J are TRBV12-1 and TRBJ2-6; the D segment call TRBD1 is taken from the table without a DNA check. TRBV12-1 is a pseudogene segment. The CDR3 totals 19 residues. DNA of the CDR3: TGTGCCAGCAGCTTTGCGAGCAGGGGGAGCGAGTCTGGGGCCAACGTCCTGACTTTC. It yields the protein CASSFASRGSESGANVLTF.

This rearrangement joins TRBV6-1 to TRBJ1-4, with D possibly being TRBD1 (5 bases). The CDR3 runs to 14 residues. Germline CDR1 reads MNHNS; CDR2 reads SASEGT. V was shortened by 1 base and J by 15 bases, with 18 bases between the two germline ends. The CDR3 protein is CASSEENVGSRVFF. CDR3 nucleotide sequence: TGTGCCAGCAGTGAAGAAAATGTGGGGTCCAGGGTGTTTTTT.

This clone was seen more than once but under ten times. J is TRBJ2-2 and V is TRBV13; D may be TRBD2 (5 bases). This CDR3 is built from 14 residues. The V gene's germline CDR1 is PRHDT and CDR2 FYEKMQ (reference sequence). Trimming cost V 9 bases and J 6 bases, with 17 bases left between them. The CDR3 DNA reads TGTGCCAGTTCTCGGGGAGTCGGGCCCGGGGAGCTGTTTTTT. This translates into CASSRGVGPGELFF.

The V call is TRBV12-5, the J call TRBJ1-5, with D possibly matching TRBD1 (6 bases). The CDR3 length is 19 residues. Germline values: CDR1 LGHNT, CDR2 FRNRAP. V was trimmed by 2 bases and J by 6 bases, leaving 26 bases between them. DNA for the CDR3: TGTGCTAGTGGTTTGCCCTGCCCCTCGGGACACGAAGGTAGTCAGCCCCAGCATTTT. The encoded protein is CASGLPCPSGHEGSQPQHF.

This clone was counted a few times. The rearrangement joins TRBV29-1 to TRBJ1-5; D is possibly TRBD1 (5 bases). Per the germline V gene, CDR1 is SQVTM and CDR2 is ANQGSEA. The CDR3 length is 14 residues. Between the trimmed V and J ends, which lost 5 bases and 0 bases, there was a span of 11 bases. CDR3 nucleotides: TGCAGCGTTCGGGTAGGGGATAGCAATCAGCCCCAGCATTTT. Translation: CSVRVGDSNQPQHF.

The chain is built from TRBV27 and TRBJ2-7; no reliable D call. The ends were cut back, 2 bases at V and 0 bases at J, with 5 bases in the middle. The CDR3 length is 13 residues. Germline loops: CDR1 MNHEY, CDR2 SMNVEV (reference sequence). The CDR3: CASSLMSSYEQYF. Written as DNA, the CDR3 is TGTGCCAGCAGTTTAATGAGCTCCTACGAGCAGTACTTC.

This clone showed up just a few times. The gene calls are TRBV5-5 and TRBJ2-7, with 9 bases identical to TRBD1. After removal of 4 bases from V and 2 bases from J, the junction contained 7 bases not matched to a gene. The CDR3 consists of 15 residues. Germline CDR1 and CDR2: SGHKS and YYEKEE (reference sequence). CDR3 sequence: CASSPGTGKTYEQYF. CDR3 DNA: TGTGCCAGCAGCCCCGGGACAGGGAAAACCTACGAGCAGTACTTC.

This clone showed up just a few times. The rearrangement joins TRBV2 to TRBJ1-3; D gene ambiguous. CDR1 is SNHLY and CDR2 is FYNNEI in the germline V gene. The ends were cut back, 3 bases at V and 1 base at J, with 13 bases in the middle. This CDR3 has 16 residues. The CDR3 region is CASSDVPGSSGNTIYF. Written as DNA, the CDR3 is TGTGCCAGCAGTGATGTCCCCGGGAGTTCTGGAAACACCATATATTTT.

Concerning this clone: This sample includes further DNA sequences coding for the same CDR3. The V call is TRBV28, the J call TRBJ2-7; tentative D call: TRBD1 (5 bases). Germline V gene lookup returns CDR1 MDHEN and CDR2 SYDVKM. Trimming removed 6 bases at V and 3 bases at J, with 18 bases between. CDR3 size: 15 residues. CDR3 in amino acids: CASSPTGVPFYEQYF. The CDR3 region has the DNA TGTGCCAGCAGCCCTACAGGAGTTCCCTTCTACGAGCAGTACTTC.

The chain uses TRBV4-1 and TRBJ2-1; D is uncertain. The germline V and J ends were trimmed by 4 bases and 4 bases, with 20 bases remaining between them. The CDR3 extends over 17 amino acids. Germline V gene sequence: CDR1 MGHRA, CDR2 YSYEKL. CDR3 sequence: CASSPPVRPGFYNEQFF. CDR3 DNA sequence: TGCGCCAGCAGCCCCCCCGTGCGCCCCGGGTTTTACAATGAGCAGTTCTTC.

This clone has a handful of counts. This chain uses TRBV2 with TRBJ2-7; 7 nucleotides match TRBD1. The junction had 7 bases not matched to a gene; V was cut back by 6 bases and J by 2 bases. Looked up from germline, CDR1 is SNHLY and CDR2 is FYNNEI. The CDR3 is 14 residues long. The CDR3: CASSRDSVTYEQYV. The CDR3 nucleotides read TGTGCCAGCAGCCGGGACAGCGTAACCTACGAGCAGTACGTC.

The V gene is TRBV7-9, the J gene TRBJ1-4; 9 positions agree with TRBD1. Germline CDR1 SEHNR, CDR2 FQNEAQ (reference sequence). This CDR3 is 14 amino acids long. V was clipped by 5 bases and J by 4 bases; unmatched bases: 2. The CDR3 DNA reads as TGTGCCAGCAGCCAGGGACAGGGTAATGAAAAACTGTTTTTT. This gives the protein CASSQGQGNEKLFF.

The table lists this clone with a few counts. The chain couples TRBV19 to TRBJ1-3; no clear D. CDR1 is LNHDA and CDR2 is SQIVND in the germline V gene (reference sequence). The CDR3 is made up of 14 amino acids. V dropped 6 bases and J dropped 0 bases, with 9 bases sitting between them. DNA of the CDR3: TGTGCCAGTAGACCAGGTACCTCTGGAAACACCATATATTTT. This sequence encodes CASRPGTSGNTIYF.

This clone occurred a few times. The V call is TRBV27, the J call TRBJ2-5; possible D gene TRBD1, 5 bases. Trimming took off 7 bases at V and 5 bases at J, with 20 bases between the two ends. This CDR3 contains 15 residues. Germline assignment: CDR1 MNHEY and CDR2 SMNVEV (reference sequence). The CDR3 sequence is CASTLRANRMETQYF. The CDR3 nucleotides read TGTGCCAGCACCCTACGGGCAAACAGGATGGAGACCCAGTACTTC.

This clone was counted a few times. The rearrangement links TRBV4-2 to TRBJ2-1, with 8 bases lining up with TRBD2. This CDR3 is built from 15 residues. V dropped 4 bases and J dropped 8; count of bases not matched to a gene: 10. The germline gives CDR1 LGHNA, CDR2 YNFKEQ. CDR3 residues: CASSPNAGGGDEQFF. CDR3 bases: TGTGCCAGCAGCCCGAATGCGGGGGGCGGGGATGAGCAGTTCTTC.